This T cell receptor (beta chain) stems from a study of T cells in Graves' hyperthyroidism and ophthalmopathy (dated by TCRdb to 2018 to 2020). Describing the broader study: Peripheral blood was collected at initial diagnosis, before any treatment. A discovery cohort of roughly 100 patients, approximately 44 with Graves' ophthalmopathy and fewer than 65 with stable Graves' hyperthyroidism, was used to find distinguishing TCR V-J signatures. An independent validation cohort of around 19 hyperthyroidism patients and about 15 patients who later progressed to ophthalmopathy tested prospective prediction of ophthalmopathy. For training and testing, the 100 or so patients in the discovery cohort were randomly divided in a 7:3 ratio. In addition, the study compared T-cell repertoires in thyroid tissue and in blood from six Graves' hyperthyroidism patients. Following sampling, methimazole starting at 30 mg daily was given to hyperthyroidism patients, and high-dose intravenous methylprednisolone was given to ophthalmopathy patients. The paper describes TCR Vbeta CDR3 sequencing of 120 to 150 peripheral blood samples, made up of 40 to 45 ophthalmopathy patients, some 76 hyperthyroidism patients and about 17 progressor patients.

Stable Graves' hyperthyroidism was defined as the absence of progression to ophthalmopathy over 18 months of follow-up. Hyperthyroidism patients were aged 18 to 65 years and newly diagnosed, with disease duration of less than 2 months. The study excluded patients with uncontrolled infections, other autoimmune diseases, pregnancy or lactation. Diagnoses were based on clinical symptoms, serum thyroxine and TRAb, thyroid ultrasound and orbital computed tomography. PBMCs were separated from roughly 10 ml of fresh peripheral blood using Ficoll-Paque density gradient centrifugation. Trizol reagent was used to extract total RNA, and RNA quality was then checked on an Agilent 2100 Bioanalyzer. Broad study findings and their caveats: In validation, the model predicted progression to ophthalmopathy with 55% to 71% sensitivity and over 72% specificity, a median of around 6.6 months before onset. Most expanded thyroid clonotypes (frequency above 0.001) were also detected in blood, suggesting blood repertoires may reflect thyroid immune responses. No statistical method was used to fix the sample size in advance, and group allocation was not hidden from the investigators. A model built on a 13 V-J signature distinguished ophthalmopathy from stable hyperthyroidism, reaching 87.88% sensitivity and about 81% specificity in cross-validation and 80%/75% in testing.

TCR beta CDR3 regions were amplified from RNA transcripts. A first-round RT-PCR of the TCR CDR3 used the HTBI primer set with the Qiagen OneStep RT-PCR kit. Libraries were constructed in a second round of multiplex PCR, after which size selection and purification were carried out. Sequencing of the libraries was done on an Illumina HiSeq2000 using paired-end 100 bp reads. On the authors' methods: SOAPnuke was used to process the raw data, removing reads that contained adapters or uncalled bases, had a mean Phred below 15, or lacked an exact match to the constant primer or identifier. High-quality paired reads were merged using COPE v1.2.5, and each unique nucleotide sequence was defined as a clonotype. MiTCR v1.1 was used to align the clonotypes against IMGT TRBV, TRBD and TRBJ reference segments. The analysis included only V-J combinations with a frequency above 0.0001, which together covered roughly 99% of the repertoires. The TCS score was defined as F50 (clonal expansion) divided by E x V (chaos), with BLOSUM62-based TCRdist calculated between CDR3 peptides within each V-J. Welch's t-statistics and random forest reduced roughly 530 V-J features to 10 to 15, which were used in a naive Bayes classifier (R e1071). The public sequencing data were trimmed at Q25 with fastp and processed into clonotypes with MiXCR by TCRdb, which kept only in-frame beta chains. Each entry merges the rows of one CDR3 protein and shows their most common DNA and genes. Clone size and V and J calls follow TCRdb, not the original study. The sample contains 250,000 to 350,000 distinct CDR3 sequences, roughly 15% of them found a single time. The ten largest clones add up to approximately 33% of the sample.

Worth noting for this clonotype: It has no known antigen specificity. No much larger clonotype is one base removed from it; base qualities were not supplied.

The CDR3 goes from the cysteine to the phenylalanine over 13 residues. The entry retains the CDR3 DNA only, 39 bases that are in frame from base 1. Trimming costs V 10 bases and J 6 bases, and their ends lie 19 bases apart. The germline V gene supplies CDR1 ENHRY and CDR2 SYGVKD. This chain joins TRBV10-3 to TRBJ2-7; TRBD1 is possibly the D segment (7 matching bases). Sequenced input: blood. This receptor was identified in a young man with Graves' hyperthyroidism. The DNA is TGTGCCAGCGGAGGGGGCCTTGTTGGCGAGCAGTACTTC. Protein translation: CASGGGLVGEQYF.